The present T cell receptor (beta chain) was sequenced within a study of T-cell memory formation after mild COVID-19. Study at large: Most TCR clusters belonged to a single donor.

This CDR3 contains 14 residues. In germline, CDR1 is SEHNR, CDR2 FQNEAQ (reference sequence). V shed 5 bases and J shed 1 base, with 11 bases lying between them. TCRdb reprocessed the 5' RACE reads via MiXCR and lists one record per CDR3 protein. The sample records roughly 190,000 distinct CDR3 sequences, about 27% being singletons. The origin of this receptor is an adult woman who had mild COVID-19 (a few samples of this study predate the infection). Cell type and time point are not known. The sequencing input was PBMCs or a T cell subset sorted from them (not recorded which). This rearrangement joins TRBV7-9 to TRBJ1-1; D not resolved. Here the CDR3 DNA reads TGTGCCAGCAGCACTGCCGTCCCGAACACTGAAGCTTTCTTT. Amino acid sequence: CASSTAVPNTEAFF.